Detailed here is one TCR beta chain. Its target is unknown. The primer mix had 60 Vbeta and 13 Jbeta primers. TCRdb's table, derived via immunoSEQ multiplex PCR, lists solely in-frame clones and lacks some. Of 150,000 or so clones listed, around 83% are singletons. V shed 0 bases and J 7 bases; nucleotides not matched to a gene: 5. CDR1 is SGHNT, CDR2 YYREEE, per germline (reference sequence). This CDR3 contains 15 residues. The source of the sample is a study of cytomegalovirus exposure and HLA in healthy donors. Study outcomes and limitations: Reports described diagnosis of cytomegalovirus status by the classifier as highly specific and sensitive. The authors confirmed in vitro that a few CMV-associated chains were specific for CMV antigens.

Sequenced input: PBMCs. The V and J genes are TRBV5-4 and TRBJ2-3, with 10 positions matching TRBD1. The origin of this receptor is a woman aged 18 to 35 in good health and CMV-seronegative. This CDR3 reads CASSLGGQGSYTQYF. The CDR3 region has the DNA TGTGCCAGCAGCTTGGGGGGACAGGGGTCCTATACGCAGTATTTT. The variable domain in full, completed from reference TRBV5-4 and TRBJ2-3, reads ETGVTQSPTHLIKTRGQQVTLRCSSQSGHNTVSWYQQALGQGPQFIFQYYREEENGRGNFPPRFSGLQFPNYSSELNVNALELDDSALYLCASSLGGQGSYTQYFGPGTRLTVL.